This is a list of T cell receptor beta chains from one sample in a study of CD8+ T cells in alopecia areata. Some clones are missing from TCRdb's copy, which holds only in-frame ones; the method was immunoSEQ multiplex PCR. The sample has more than 85,000 clones; over 40% are singletons. The specimen sequenced was CD4+ T cells sorted from blood. These receptors came from a human donor with alopecia areata. Each CDR3 is given with its conserved first and last residue. The D gene is left open where the match is weak. The size entry is marked missing in some rows and otherwise reads once, few, many or a size class.

D,J,V,length,size,DNA,CDR3
NA,TRBJ2-3,TRBV29-1,14,NA,TGCAGCGTTGGAGAGCTGGGCGGCACAGATACGCAGTATTTT,CSVGELGGTDTQYF
NA,TRBJ2-4,TRBV5-1,13,NA,TGCGCCAGCAGCTTGGAGGCGTCTTACATTCAGTACTTC,CASSLEASYIQYF
NA,TRBJ2-5,TRBV5-6,14,NA,TGTGCCAGCAGCATACCGGACAGTCTCGAGACCCAGTACTTC,CASSIPDSLETQYF
TRBD2,TRBJ2-3,TRBV5-1,16,NA,TGCGCCAGCAGCAGGATTAGCGGGATTATCACAGATACGCAGTATTTT,CASSRISGIITDTQYF
TRBD2,TRBJ2-1,TRBV10-3,15,NA,TGTGCCATCAGTGACGGGGCTAGCGGGAGTATTGAGCAGTTCTTC,CAISDGASGSIEQFF
NA,TRBJ2-3,TRBV29-1,16,few,TGCAGCGTTGAAGCGGGCGGGGCCAGACCGACAGATACGCAGTATTTT,CSVEAGGARPTDTQYF
TRBD1,TRBJ2-5,TRBV5-1,13,NA,TGCGCCAGCAGAATGGACAGGATGGAGACCCAGTACTTC,CASRMDRMETQYF
TRBD2,TRBJ2-5,TRBV7-9,13,NA,TGTGCCAGCAGCGTCAGCGGGGTGGAGACCCAGTACTTC,CASSVSGVETQYF
NA,TRBJ1-1,TRBV4-2,14,NA,TGTGCCAGCAGCCTCCGGGAGGGGAATACTGAAGCTTTCTTT,CASSLREGNTEAFF
NA,TRBJ1-5,TRBV25-1,14,NA,TGTGCCAGCAGTCCCGGGGCCTCAAATCAGCCCCAGCATTTT,CASSPGASNQPQHF
NA,TRBJ1-1,TRBV9,15,few,TGTGCCAGCAAAACCGGGGACGGTGCAGGATATGAAGCTTTCTTT,CASKTGDGAGYEAFF
TRBD2,TRBJ2-1,TRBV27,15,NA,TGTGCCAGCAGTGTATTGACTAGCGGCTACAATGAGCAGTTCTTC,CASSVLTSGYNEQFF
NA,TRBJ2-5,TRBV20-1,11,NA,TGCAGTGCTCCAAGGACCGGGACCCAGTACTTC,CSAPRTGTQYF
TRBD1,TRBJ2-2,TRBV29-1,14,NA,TGCAGCGTCGAGCAGGGGGCTGTCACCGGGGAGCTGTTTTTT,CSVEQGAVTGELFF
TRBD1,TRBJ2-7,TRBV29-1,14,NA,TGCAGCGTTGAACTGGGACAGGGGGCCGACGAGCAGTACTTC,CSVELGQGADEQYF
NA,TRBJ2-3,TRBV1,13,NA,TGCACCAGCAGCCAAGATGGTGGAGATACGCAGTATTTT,CTSSQDGGDTQYF
NA,TRBJ2-7,TRBV29-1,11,NA,TGCAGCGCAAGCTTTTCCTACGAGCAGTACTTC,CSASFSYEQYF
NA,TRBJ2-1,TRBV14,16,NA,TGTGCCAGCAGCCAAAGGAGGGGACAGAGATACAATGAGCAGTTCTTC,CASSQRRGQRYNEQFF
TRBD1,TRBJ1-5,TRBV30,15,once,TGTGCCTGGAGTACGACAGGGGGCTTCAATCAGCCCCAGCATTTT,CAWSTTGGFNQPQHF
NA,TRBJ2-1,TRBV29-1,12,few,TGCAGCGTTGAAGAGTCCGTGGGTGAACAGTTCTTC,CSVEESVGEQFF
NA,TRBJ2-5,TRBV11-2,16,NA,TGTGCCAGCAGCGGGGGAAGGGCCGCCCTGGGGGAGACCCAGTACTTC,CASSGGRAALGETQYF
NA,TRBJ2-1,TRBV30,14,NA,TGTGCCTGGTCCCGGCTGGTAGGGTACAATGAGCAGTTCTTC,CAWSRLVGYNEQFF
NA,TRBJ2-1,TRBV5-1,13,few,TGCGCCAGCAGCTTGGAAGCCTCAGTAACCGGGTTCTTC,CASSLEASVTGFF
NA,TRBJ1-5,TRBV28,12,NA,TGTGCCAGCAGTTTGGAGGGTTTGCCCCAGCATTTT,CASSLEGLPQHF
NA,TRBJ2-2,TRBV18,14,many,TGTGCCAGCTCACCACCGTCGAACACCGGGGAGCTGTTTTTT,CASSPPSNTGELFF
NA,TRBJ1-6,TRBV29-1,9,NA,TGCAGCGTTTTTTCACCCCTCCACTTT,CSVFSPLHF
TRBD1,TRBJ2-5,TRBV5-1,13,NA,TGCGCCAGCAGCCGGGGACAGCAAGAGACCCAGTACTTC,CASSRGQQETQYF
TRBD2,TRBJ2-7,TRBV6-5,15,NA,TGTGCCAGCAGCCGACTAGCGGGAGGTACATACGAGCAGTACTTC,CASSRLAGGTYEQYF
NA,TRBJ2-5,TRBV4-2,14,NA,TGTGCCAGCAGCCAACCACAAAGAGGAGAGACCCAGTACTTC,CASSQPQRGETQYF
TRBD1,TRBJ2-1,TRBV2,15,NA,TGTGCCAGCAGCGCAGACAGGGTTTTTTCCAATGAGCAGTTCTTC,CASSADRVFSNEQFF
NA,TRBJ2-5,TRBV5-6,16,NA,TGTGCCAGCAGCTTGGGGGACTCCCTGTACCAAGAGACCCAGTACTTC,CASSLGDSLYQETQYF
NA,TRBJ2-7,TRBV29-1,11,few,TGCAGCGTTGGTAGGGGGTACGAGCAGTACTTC,CSVGRGYEQYF
NA,TRBJ2-2,TRBV4-3,15,NA,TGCGCCAGCAGCCAAGAAAACCGGGACACCGGGGAGCTGTTTTTT,CASSQENRDTGELFF
TRBD2,TRBJ2-1,TRBV4-1,15,NA,TGCGCCAGCAGACCTCTAGCGGGGGCCTACAATGAGCAGTTCTTC,CASRPLAGAYNEQFF
NA,TRBJ2-3,TRBV9,16,NA,TGTGCCAGCAGCTCCCCGCTCCGGGGCAACACAGATACGCAGTATTTT,CASSSPLRGNTDTQYF
NA,TRBJ2-6,TRBV30,16,NA,TGTGCCTGGAGTGTACGAGGATTAGCTGGGGCCAACGTCCTGACTTTC,CAWSVRGLAGANVLTF
NA,TRBJ1-5,TRBV7-9,14,NA,TGTGCCAGCAGCCGAGACATTAGCAATCAGCCCCAGCATTTT,CASSRDISNQPQHF
NA,TRBJ2-3,TRBV29-1,14,NA,TGCAGCGGCGCCCCGGGATTCTTGGGAGATACGCAGTATTTT,CSGAPGFLGDTQYF
NA,TRBJ1-5,TRBV2,15,NA,TGTGCCAGCACTGTCAGTTCAACCGGGGATCAGCCCCAGCATTTT,CASTVSSTGDQPQHF
NA,TRBJ1-1,TRBV30,14,NA,TGTGCCTGGAGAAGTAGAAGGGATAACACTGAAGCTTTCTTT,CAWRSRRDNTEAFF
NA,TRBJ1-2,TRBV28,13,few,TGTGCCAGCAGGCCTTCCCTCCAGTATGGCTACACCTTC,CASRPSLQYGYTF
NA,TRBJ1-3,TRBV30,14,NA,TGTGCCTGGAGTGCACTGTTTACTGGAAACACCATATATTTT,CAWSALFTGNTIYF
TRBD1,TRBJ2-7,TRBV29-1,14,NA,TGCAGCGTTGACAGGACAGGGAGCTCCTACGAGCAGTACTTC,CSVDRTGSSYEQYF
TRBD2,TRBJ2-1,TRBV13,20,NA,TGTGCCAGCAGCTCCCTTGCCGCCCGCTGGAGCGGGAGCTCCTACAATGAGCAGTTCTTC,CASSSLAARWSGSSYNEQFF
NA,TRBJ2-1,TRBV6-5,13,few,TGTGCCAGCAGTTCCGACGCCCGGGGGGCCTATTTCTTC,CASSSDARGAYFF
NA,TRBJ2-2,TRBV29-1,12,NA,TGCAGCGTTCGACCGGGGGCCGGGGAGCTGTTTTTT,CSVRPGAGELFF
NA,TRBJ2-3,TRBV28,17,NA,TGTGCCAGCAGTTCCAGACTAGGCCGAACCTTCACAGATACGCAGTATTTT,CASSSRLGRTFTDTQYF